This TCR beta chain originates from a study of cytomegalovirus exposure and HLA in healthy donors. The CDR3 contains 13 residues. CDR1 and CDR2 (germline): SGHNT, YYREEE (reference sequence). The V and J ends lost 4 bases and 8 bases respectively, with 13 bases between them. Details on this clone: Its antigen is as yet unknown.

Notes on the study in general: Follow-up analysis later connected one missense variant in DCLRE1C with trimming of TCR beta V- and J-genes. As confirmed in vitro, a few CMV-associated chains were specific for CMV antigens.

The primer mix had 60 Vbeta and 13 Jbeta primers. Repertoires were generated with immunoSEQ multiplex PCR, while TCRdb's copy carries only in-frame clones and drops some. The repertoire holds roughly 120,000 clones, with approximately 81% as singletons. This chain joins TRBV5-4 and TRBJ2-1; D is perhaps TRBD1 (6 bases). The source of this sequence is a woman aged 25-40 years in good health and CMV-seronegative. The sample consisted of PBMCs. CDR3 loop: CASSGTTWDEQFF. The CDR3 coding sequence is TGTGCCAGCAGCGGGACAACTTGGGATGAGCAGTTCTTC. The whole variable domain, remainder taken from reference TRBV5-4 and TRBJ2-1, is ETGVTQSPTHLIKTRGQQVTLRCSSQSGHNTVSWYQQALGQGPQFIFQYYREEENGRGNFPPRFSGLQFPNYSSELNVNALELDDSALYLCASSGTTWDEQFFGPGTRLTVL.